This T cell receptor (beta chain) comes out of a study of T cells in Graves' hyperthyroidism and ophthalmopathy. Looking at the study overall: At the time of initial diagnosis and before any treatment, peripheral blood was collected. Study-wide results and limits: Blood samples included most of the expanded thyroid clonotypes exceeding 0.001. A 13 V-J signature model discriminated ophthalmopathy versus stable hyperthyroidism.

CDR1 is SGHVS, CDR2 FQNEAQ, per germline. V lost 4 bases to trimming and J lost 12 bases; unmatched junction nucleotides: 17. This CDR3 has 16 amino acids. As concerns this clonotype: What it binds is unknown.

The investigators amplified TCR beta CDR3 regions from RNA transcripts. When the TCR CDR3 underwent first-round RT-PCR, the HTBI primer set was used. TCRdb analysed the multiplex PCR reads with MiXCR anew, one entry per CDR3 protein. The data show about 360,000 distinct CDR3 sequences, under 15% seen once. This receptor was obtained from a woman aged 18-29 years with Graves' hyperthyroidism. The sample taken for sequencing was blood. The chain carries TRBV7-8 and TRBJ2-1; 8 bases match TRBD2. CDR3 in DNA: TGTGCCAGCAGCTCAACCCCCCCGGGGGGGGATGTAGGGCAGTTCTTC. Translated: CASSSTPPGGDVGQFF.